The rows below give T cell receptor beta chains drawn from one sample of a study of control samples from healthy donors and cancer patients. The method was immunoSEQ multiplex PCR; TCRdb's version includes in-frame clones alone and lacks a portion of them. The sample includes over 150,000 clones, approximately 94% of them seen just once. Sequenced sample: blood. All receptors derive from a man aged 40-49 years in good health. Each CDR3 is given with its conserved first and last residue. A D gene is named only where the DNA matches it firmly. Size is stated for part of the rows, as once, few or many counts, or as a class when the clone is expanded.

J: TRBJ2-2; size: once; D: NA; V: TRBV7-9; CDR3: CASTPPSGAPNTGELFF; DNA: TGTGCCAGCACCCCTCCCTCAGGGGCCCCGAACACCGGGGAGCTGTTTTTT
J: TRBJ2-4; size: NA; D: NA; V: TRBV5-6; CDR3: CASSEQGVGAKNIQYF; DNA: TGTGCCAGCAGCGAACAGGGAGTGGGGGCCAAAAACATTCAGTACTTC
J: TRBJ1-4; size: NA; D: NA; V: TRBV5-1; CDR3: CASSRGWATNEKLFF; DNA: TGCGCCAGCAGCAGGGGGTGGGCAACTAATGAAAAACTGTTTTTT
J: TRBJ1-5; size: once; D: TRBD1; V: TRBV2; CDR3: CASSRGQAGNQPQHF; DNA: TGTGCCAGCAGCCGCGGACAGGCCGGCAATCAGCCCCAGCATTTT
J: TRBJ1-1; size: NA; D: NA; V: TRBV18; CDR3: CASSPYSGNTEAFF; DNA: TGTGCCAGCTCACCTTACTCAGGGAACACTGAAGCTTTCTTT
J: TRBJ1-5; size: NA; D: TRBD1; V: TRBV28; CDR3: CASSRDRGGNQPQHF; DNA: TGTGCCAGCAGTCGAGACAGGGGTGGCAATCAGCCCCAGCATTTT
J: TRBJ1-2; size: NA; D: NA; V: TRBV30; CDR3: CAWSGPQGFISGYTF; DNA: TGTGCCTGGAGTGGGCCGCAGGGGTTCATCTCTGGCTACACCTTC
J: TRBJ2-3; size: once; D: NA; V: TRBV28; CDR3: CASSLTVAADTQYF; DNA: TGTGCCAGCAGTTTGACAGTGGCGGCAGATACGCAGTATTTT
J: TRBJ2-7; size: few; D: NA; V: TRBV28; CDR3: CASRGQVAYEQYF; DNA: TGTGCCAGCAGGGGCCAAGTGGCCTACGAGCAGTACTTC
J: TRBJ2-1; size: NA; D: TRBD2; V: TRBV7-8; CDR3: CASSNFLAGGHDEQFF; DNA: TGTGCCAGCAGCAACTTTCTAGCGGGGGGGCACGATGAGCAGTTCTTC
J: TRBJ1-4; size: once; D: TRBD1; V: TRBV27; CDR3: CASRPDRGRGKLFF; DNA: TGTGCCAGCAGACCCGACAGGGGTAGGGGAAAACTGTTTTTT
J: TRBJ2-3; size: NA; D: TRBD1; V: TRBV4-3; CDR3: CASSQDPPRDRMQGTDTQYF; DNA: TGCGCCAGCAGCCAAGATCCCCCCCGGGACAGGATGCAGGGCACAGATACGCAGTATTTT
J: TRBJ2-5; size: NA; D: TRBD2; V: TRBV10-2; CDR3: CASSPGLATETQYF; DNA: TGCGCCAGCAGTCCCGGACTAGCGACAGAGACCCAGTACTTC
J: TRBJ1-1; size: NA; D: TRBD1; V: TRBV24-1; CDR3: CAATGAVNTEAFF; DNA: TGTGCCGCCACAGGGGCCGTGAACACTGAAGCTTTCTTT
J: TRBJ2-1; size: NA; D: NA; V: TRBV12-3/TRBV12-4; CDR3: CASSLANNEQFF; DNA: TGTGCCAGCAGTTTAGCGAACAATGAGCAGTTCTTC
J: TRBJ2-2; size: NA; D: NA; V: TRBV4-3; CDR3: CASSQVSGELFF; DNA: TGCGCCAGCAGCCAAGTTTCCGGGGAGCTGTTTTTT
J: TRBJ1-2; size: NA; D: NA; V: TRBV6-6; CDR3: CASSLNALNYGYTF; DNA: TGTGCCAGCAGCCTTAACGCTTTGAACTATGGCTACACCTTC
J: TRBJ2-1; size: NA; D: NA; V: TRBV27; CDR3: CASSLSWRGTNNEQFF; DNA: TGTGCCAGCAGTTTAAGTTGGCGAGGGACAAACAATGAGCAGTTCTTC
J: TRBJ1-2; size: NA; D: NA; V: TRBV7-9; CDR3: CASSPWTVKEGYTF; DNA: TGTGCCAGCAGCCCCTGGACAGTGAAGGAAGGCTACACCTTC
J: TRBJ2-3; size: NA; D: TRBD2; V: TRBV7-9; CDR3: CASSSAGGISTDTQYF; DNA: TGTGCCAGCAGCTCGGCGGGGGGCATCAGCACAGATACGCAGTATTTT
J: TRBJ1-2; size: NA; D: TRBD1; V: TRBV5-6; CDR3: CASSRPGQGYDYGYTF; DNA: TGTGCCAGCAGCAGGCCGGGACAGGGGTACGACTATGGCTACACCTTC
J: TRBJ2-1; size: NA; D: TRBD2; V: TRBV24-1; CDR3: CATSDFGELAGHYNEQFF; DNA: TGTGCCACCAGTGATTTTGGGGAGCTAGCGGGGCACTACAATGAGCAGTTCTTC
J: TRBJ1-5; size: NA; D: TRBD1; V: TRBV24-1; CDR3: CATTGDSLLSNQPQHF; DNA: TGTGCCACCACGGGGGACAGTCTCCTTAGCAATCAGCCCCAGCATTTT
J: TRBJ2-1; size: NA; D: NA; V: TRBV7-6; CDR3: CASSLYGGPYNEQFF; DNA: TGTGCCAGCAGCTTATATGGGGGCCCCTACAATGAGCAGTTCTTC
J: TRBJ2-3; size: once; D: TRBD1; V: TRBV5-1; CDR3: CASSLDRGRDTQYF; DNA: TGCGCCAGCAGCTTGGACAGGGGAAGAGATACGCAGTATTTT
J: TRBJ2-5; size: NA; D: TRBD1; V: TRBV7-9; CDR3: CASSWGQGGETQYF; DNA: TGTGCCAGCAGCTGGGGACAGGGCGGAGAGACCCAGTACTTC
J: TRBJ1-4; size: NA; D: NA; V: TRBV4-1; CDR3: CASSQDLLLASATNEKLFF; DNA: TGCGCCAGCAGCCAAGATCTGCTCTTAGCTTCTGCAACTAATGAAAAACTGTTTTTT
J: TRBJ1-4; size: NA; D: NA; V: TRBV10-3; CDR3: CAISDGANEKLFF; DNA: TGTGCCATCAGTGATGGGGCTAATGAAAAACTGTTTTTT
J: TRBJ1-6; size: NA; D: NA; V: TRBV10-3; CDR3: CAISEAVLQVSPLHF; DNA: TGTGCCATCAGTGAGGCCGTCCTGCAGGTCTCACCCCTCCACTTT
J: TRBJ2-7; size: NA; D: NA; V: TRBV28; CDR3: CASSLGRGEWYF; DNA: TGTGCCAGCAGTTTAGGGCGCGGTGAGTGGTACTTC
J: TRBJ1-1; size: NA; D: TRBD1; V: TRBV7-9; CDR3: CASTRDRAIGLENTEAFF; DNA: TGTGCCAGCACCCGGGACAGGGCCATTGGGTTGGAAAACACTGAAGCTTTCTTT
J: TRBJ2-7; size: NA; D: TRBD2; V: TRBV11-2; CDR3: CASSRDYRYEQYF; DNA: TGTGCCAGCAGCCGGGACTACCGCTACGAGCAGTACTTC
J: TRBJ1-5; size: NA; D: NA; V: TRBV5-1; CDR3: CASSSAPNQPQHF; DNA: TGCGCCAGCAGCTCCGCCCCCAATCAGCCCCAGCATTTT
J: TRBJ2-4; size: NA; D: TRBD2; V: TRBV11-2; CDR3: CASSLGASGPKNIQYF; DNA: TGTGCCAGCAGCTTAGGGGCTAGCGGACCCAAAAACATTCAGTACTTC
J: TRBJ2-2; size: once; D: TRBD2; V: TRBV5-4; CDR3: CASRNSGGDGELFF; DNA: TGTGCCAGCAGGAATAGCGGGGGCGACGGGGAGCTGTTTTTT
J: TRBJ1-2; size: NA; D: NA; V: TRBV9; CDR3: CASSVVGKVHYGYTF; DNA: TGTGCCAGCAGCGTAGTCGGAAAGGTCCACTATGGCTACACCTTC
J: TRBJ2-5; size: NA; D: NA; V: TRBV30; CDR3: CAWSGAGTTLETQYF; DNA: TGTGCCTGGTCGGGGGCGGGGACTACCCTAGAGACCCAGTACTTC
J: TRBJ1-1; size: once; D: NA; V: TRBV12-3/TRBV12-4; CDR3: CASSPLTEAFF; DNA: TGTGCCAGCAGTCCCCTTACTGAAGCTTTCTTT
J: TRBJ1-6; size: NA; D: TRBD1; V: TRBV5-1; CDR3: CASSPDGDSKRNSPLHF; DNA: TGCGCCAGCAGCCCGGACGGGGACAGCAAGAGGAATTCACCCCTCCACTTT
J: TRBJ1-2; size: NA; D: TRBD1; V: TRBV30; CDR3: CACQQGIGHYGYTF; DNA: TGTGCCTGTCAACAGGGGATAGGCCACTATGGCTACACCTTC
J: TRBJ1-6; size: NA; D: NA; V: TRBV9; CDR3: CASSDPLGGSSPLHF; DNA: TGTGCCAGCAGCGACCCTCTGGGGGGCAGCTCACCCCTCCACTTT
J: TRBJ1-1; size: NA; D: NA; V: TRBV5-6; CDR3: CASSFGDSEAFF; DNA: TGTGCCAGCAGCTTTGGAGACAGTGAAGCTTTCTTT
J: TRBJ1-2; size: NA; D: NA; V: TRBV28; CDR3: CASSLRVGRGVNGYTF; DNA: TGTGCCAGCAGTTTACGAGTTGGTAGGGGGGTAAATGGCTACACCTTC
J: TRBJ1-6; size: NA; D: TRBD1; V: TRBV30; CDR3: CAWNQGQGNSPLHF; DNA: TGTGCCTGGAACCAGGGACAGGGTAATTCACCCCTCCACTTT
J: TRBJ1-1; size: NA; D: NA; V: TRBV9; CDR3: CASSPWRGDPNTEAFF; DNA: TGTGCCAGCAGCCCTTGGAGGGGGGATCCGAACACTGAAGCTTTCTTT
J: TRBJ2-2; size: NA; D: NA; V: TRBV4-3; CDR3: CASSQDVRGPELLFTGELFF; DNA: TGCGCCAGCAGCCAAGATGTTCGGGGGCCGGAACTTCTCTTCACCGGGGAGCTGTTTTTT
J: TRBJ1-2; size: NA; D: NA; V: TRBV9; CDR3: CASSVGGSNYGYTF; DNA: TGTGCCAGCAGCGTAGGGGGGTCTAACTATGGCTACACCTTC
J: TRBJ2-3; size: NA; D: NA; V: TRBV21-1; CDR3: CASSKGLPRDTQYF; DNA: TGTGCCAGCAGCAAGGGACTCCCTAGGGATACGCAGTATTTT
J: TRBJ2-7; size: NA; D: NA; V: TRBV29-1; CDR3: CSVELDSSYEQYF; DNA: TGCAGCGTTGAATTAGACTCATCCTACGAGCAGTACTTC
J: TRBJ2-7; size: NA; D: NA; V: TRBV28; CDR3: CASSLRPYEQYF; DNA: TGTGCCAGCAGTTTACGGCCGTACGAGCAGTACTTC
J: TRBJ1-2; size: NA; D: NA; V: TRBV27; CDR3: CASSSNRVYGYTF; DNA: TGTGCCAGCAGTTCAAACAGGGTGTATGGCTACACCTTC
J: TRBJ1-1; size: NA; D: NA; V: TRBV19; CDR3: CASSIRVDGTEAFF; DNA: TGTGCCAGTAGTATTAGGGTCGATGGCACTGAAGCTTTCTTT
J: TRBJ2-2; size: NA; D: NA; V: TRBV5-3; CDR3: CARSLAVGPGGDTGELFF; DNA: NA
J: TRBJ1-4; size: NA; D: NA; V: TRBV5-6; CDR3: CASSLGTVKLFF; DNA: TGTGCCAGCAGCTTGGGGACGGTCAAACTGTTTTTT
J: TRBJ1-1; size: NA; D: NA; V: TRBV18; CDR3: CASSPLGREAFF; DNA: TGTGCCAGCTCCCCCCTGGGGAGGGAGGCTTTCTTT
J: TRBJ2-6; size: NA; D: TRBD1; V: TRBV3-1/TRBV3-2; CDR3: CASSQRDRSSGANVLTF; DNA: TGTGCCAGCAGCCAAAGGGACAGGAGCTCTGGGGCCAACGTCCTGACTTTC
J: TRBJ1-1; size: NA; D: NA; V: TRBV5-4; CDR3: CASSLEGQTNTEAFF; DNA: TGTGCCAGCAGCTTGGAAGGACAAACGAACACTGAAGCTTTCTTT
J: TRBJ2-1; size: NA; D: TRBD2; V: TRBV15; CDR3: CATSRDPLAGEQFF; DNA: TGTGCCACCAGCAGAGATCCCCTAGCGGGGGAGCAGTTCTTC
J: TRBJ1-5; size: once; D: NA; V: TRBV9; CDR3: CASSVENQPQHF; DNA: TGTGCCAGCAGCGTAGAGAACCAGCCCCAGCATTTT
J: TRBJ1-5; size: NA; D: NA; V: TRBV6-5; CDR3: CASSPWVNDQPQHF; DNA: TGTGCCAGCAGCCCCTGGGTGAACGATCAGCCCCAGCATTTT